This T cell receptor (beta chain) stems from a study of CD8+ T cells in alopecia areata. The study, taken as a whole, reports: Among the cells sequenced in scalp samples are also the resident alphabeta T cells of normal skin. Mice showed TCR sharing more clearly than patients did, possibly owing to HLA. An increase in clonality over normal scalp was evident in lesional scalp, especially alopecia totalis/universalis.

This CDR3 has 12 amino acids. V was clipped by 8 bases and J by 3 bases; unmatched bases: 0. Germline values: CDR1 NNHDY, CDR2 SYVADS. The authors extracted RNA and reverse transcribed it into cDNA as the sequencing template. Libraries were prepared by immunoSEQ multiplex PCR; TCRdb keeps only in-frame clonotypes and omits some of them. Listed for the sample are about 1,600 clones, none seen a single time. This clone was counted many times. What it binds is unknown. Genes here carry mouse names. The read terminates 4 residues ahead of where the CDR3 ends, so the germline J gene completes it. The TCR was taken from a C3H/HeJ mouse with alopecia areata. Strain MHC haplotype: H2-k. The material sequenced was skin. The V gene is TRBV13-3, the J gene TRBJ2-1, with 9 bases that match TRBD2. The CDR3 bases that were read are TGTGCCAGGACTGGGGGCTATGCT. Its protein product is CARTGGYA. The whole CDR3 reads CARTGGYAEQFF.